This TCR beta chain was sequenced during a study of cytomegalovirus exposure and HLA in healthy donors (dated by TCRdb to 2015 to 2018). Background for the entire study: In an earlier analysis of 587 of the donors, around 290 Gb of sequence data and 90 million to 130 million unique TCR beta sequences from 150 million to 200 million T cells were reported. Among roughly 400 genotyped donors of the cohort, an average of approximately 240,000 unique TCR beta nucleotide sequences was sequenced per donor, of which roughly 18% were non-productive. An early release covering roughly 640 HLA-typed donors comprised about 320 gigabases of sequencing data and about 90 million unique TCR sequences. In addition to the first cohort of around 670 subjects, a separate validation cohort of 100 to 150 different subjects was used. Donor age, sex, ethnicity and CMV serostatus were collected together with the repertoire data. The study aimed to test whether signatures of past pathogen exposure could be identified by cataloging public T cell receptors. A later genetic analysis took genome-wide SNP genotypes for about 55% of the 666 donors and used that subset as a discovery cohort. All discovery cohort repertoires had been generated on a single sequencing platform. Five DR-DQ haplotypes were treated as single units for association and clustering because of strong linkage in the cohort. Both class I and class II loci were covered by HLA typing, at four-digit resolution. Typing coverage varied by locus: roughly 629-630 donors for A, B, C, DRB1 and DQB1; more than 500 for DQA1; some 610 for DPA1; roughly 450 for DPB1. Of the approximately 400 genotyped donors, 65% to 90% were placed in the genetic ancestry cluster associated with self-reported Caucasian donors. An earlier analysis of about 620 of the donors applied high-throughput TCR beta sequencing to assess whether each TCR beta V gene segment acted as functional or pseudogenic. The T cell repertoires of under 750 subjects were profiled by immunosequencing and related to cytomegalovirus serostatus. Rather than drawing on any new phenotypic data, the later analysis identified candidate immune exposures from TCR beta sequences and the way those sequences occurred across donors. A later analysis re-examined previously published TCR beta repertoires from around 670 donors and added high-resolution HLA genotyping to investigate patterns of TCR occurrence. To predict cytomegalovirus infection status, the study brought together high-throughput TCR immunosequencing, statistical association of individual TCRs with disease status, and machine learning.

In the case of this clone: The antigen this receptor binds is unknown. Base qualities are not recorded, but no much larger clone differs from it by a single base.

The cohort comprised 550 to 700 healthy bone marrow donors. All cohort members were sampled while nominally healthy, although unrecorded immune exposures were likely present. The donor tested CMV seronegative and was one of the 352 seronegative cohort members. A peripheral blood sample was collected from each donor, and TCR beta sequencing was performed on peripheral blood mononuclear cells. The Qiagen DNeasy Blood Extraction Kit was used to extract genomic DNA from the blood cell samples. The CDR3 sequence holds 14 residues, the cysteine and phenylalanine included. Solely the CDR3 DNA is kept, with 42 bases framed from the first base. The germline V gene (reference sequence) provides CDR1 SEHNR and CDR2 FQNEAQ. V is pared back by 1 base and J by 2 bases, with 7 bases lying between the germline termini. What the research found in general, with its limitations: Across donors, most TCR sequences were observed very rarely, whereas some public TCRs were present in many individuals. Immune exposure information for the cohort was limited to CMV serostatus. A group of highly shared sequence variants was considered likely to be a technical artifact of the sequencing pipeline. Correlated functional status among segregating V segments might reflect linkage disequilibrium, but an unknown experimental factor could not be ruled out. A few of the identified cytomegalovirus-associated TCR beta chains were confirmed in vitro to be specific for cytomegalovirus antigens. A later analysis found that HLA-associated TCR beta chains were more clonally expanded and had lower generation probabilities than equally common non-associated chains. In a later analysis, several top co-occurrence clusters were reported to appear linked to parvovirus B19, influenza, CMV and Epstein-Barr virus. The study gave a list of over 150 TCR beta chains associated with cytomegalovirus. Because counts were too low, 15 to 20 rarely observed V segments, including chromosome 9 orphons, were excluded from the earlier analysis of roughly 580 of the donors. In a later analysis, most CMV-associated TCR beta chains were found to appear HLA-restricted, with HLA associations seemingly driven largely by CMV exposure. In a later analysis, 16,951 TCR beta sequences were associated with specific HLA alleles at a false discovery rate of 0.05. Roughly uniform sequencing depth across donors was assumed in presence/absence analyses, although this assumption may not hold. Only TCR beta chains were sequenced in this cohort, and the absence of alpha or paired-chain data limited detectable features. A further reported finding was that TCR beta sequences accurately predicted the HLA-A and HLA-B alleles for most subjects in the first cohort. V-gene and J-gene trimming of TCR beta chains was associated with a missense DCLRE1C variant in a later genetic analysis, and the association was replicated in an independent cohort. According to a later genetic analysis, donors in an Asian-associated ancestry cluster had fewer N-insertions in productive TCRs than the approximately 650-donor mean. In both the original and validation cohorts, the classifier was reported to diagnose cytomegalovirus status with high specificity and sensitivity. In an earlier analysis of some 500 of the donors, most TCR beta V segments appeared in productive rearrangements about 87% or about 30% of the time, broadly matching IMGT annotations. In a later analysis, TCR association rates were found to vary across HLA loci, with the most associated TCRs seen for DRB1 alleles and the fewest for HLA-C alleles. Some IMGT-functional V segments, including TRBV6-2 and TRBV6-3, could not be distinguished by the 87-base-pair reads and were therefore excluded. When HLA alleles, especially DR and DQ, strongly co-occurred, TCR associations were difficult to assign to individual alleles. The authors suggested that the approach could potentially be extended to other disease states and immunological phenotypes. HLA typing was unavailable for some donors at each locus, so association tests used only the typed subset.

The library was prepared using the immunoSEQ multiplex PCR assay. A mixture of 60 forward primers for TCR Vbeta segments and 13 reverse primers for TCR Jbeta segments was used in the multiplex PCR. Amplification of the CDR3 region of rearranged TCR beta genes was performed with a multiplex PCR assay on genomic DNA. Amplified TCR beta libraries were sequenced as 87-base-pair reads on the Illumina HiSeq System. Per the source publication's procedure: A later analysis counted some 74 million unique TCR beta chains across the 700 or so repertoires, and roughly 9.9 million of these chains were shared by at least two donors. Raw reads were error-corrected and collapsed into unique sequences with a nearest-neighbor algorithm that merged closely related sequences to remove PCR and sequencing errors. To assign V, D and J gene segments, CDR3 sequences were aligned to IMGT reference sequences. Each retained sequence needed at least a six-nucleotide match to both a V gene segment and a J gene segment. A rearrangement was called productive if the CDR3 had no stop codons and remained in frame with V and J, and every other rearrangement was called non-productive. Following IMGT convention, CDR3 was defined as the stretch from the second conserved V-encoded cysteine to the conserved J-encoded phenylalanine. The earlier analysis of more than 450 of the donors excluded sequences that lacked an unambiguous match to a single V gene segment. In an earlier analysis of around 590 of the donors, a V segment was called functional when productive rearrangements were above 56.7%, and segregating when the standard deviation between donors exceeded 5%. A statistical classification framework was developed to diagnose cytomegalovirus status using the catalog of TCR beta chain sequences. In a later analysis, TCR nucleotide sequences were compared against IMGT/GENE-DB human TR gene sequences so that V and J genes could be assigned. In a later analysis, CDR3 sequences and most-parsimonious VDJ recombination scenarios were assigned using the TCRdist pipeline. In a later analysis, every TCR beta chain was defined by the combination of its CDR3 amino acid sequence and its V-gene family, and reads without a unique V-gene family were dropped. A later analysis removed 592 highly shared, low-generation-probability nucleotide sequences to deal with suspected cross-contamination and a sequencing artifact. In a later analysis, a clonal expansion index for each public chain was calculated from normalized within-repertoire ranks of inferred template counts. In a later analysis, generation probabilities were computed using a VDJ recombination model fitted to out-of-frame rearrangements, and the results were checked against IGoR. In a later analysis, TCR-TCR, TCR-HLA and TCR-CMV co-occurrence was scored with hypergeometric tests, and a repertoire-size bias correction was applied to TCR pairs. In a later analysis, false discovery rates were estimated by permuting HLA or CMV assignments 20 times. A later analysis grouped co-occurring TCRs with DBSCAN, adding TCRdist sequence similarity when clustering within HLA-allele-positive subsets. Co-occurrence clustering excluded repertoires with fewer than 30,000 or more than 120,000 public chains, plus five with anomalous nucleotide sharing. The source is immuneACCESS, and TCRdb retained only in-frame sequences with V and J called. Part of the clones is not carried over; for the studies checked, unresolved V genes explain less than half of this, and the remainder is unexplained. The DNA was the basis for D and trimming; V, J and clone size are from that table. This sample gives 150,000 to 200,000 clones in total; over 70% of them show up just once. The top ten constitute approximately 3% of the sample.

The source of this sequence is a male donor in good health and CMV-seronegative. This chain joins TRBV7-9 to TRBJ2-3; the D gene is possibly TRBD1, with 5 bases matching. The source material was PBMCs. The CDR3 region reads CASSLDRHTDTQYF. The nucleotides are TGTGCCAGCAGCTTAGACAGGCACACAGATACGCAGTATTTT. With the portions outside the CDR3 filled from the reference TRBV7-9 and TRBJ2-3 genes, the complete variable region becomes DTGVSQNPRHKITKRGQNVTFRCDPISEHNRLYWYRQTLGQGPEFLTYFQNEAQLEKSRLLSDRFSAERPKGSFSTLEIQRTEQGDSAMYLCASSLDRHTDTQYFGPGTRLTVL.